The clone carrying this TCR beta chain has a count of ten or more. Isolation of PBMCs was performed using 9 to 10 ml of fresh peripheral blood. This entry comes from a study of Graves' ophthalmopathy and Graves' hyperthyroidism. This CDR3 contains 13 residues. Trimming removed 6 bases at V and 7 bases at J, with 13 bases between. Germline values: CDR1 MDHEN, CDR2 SYDVKM. RNA transcripts provided the template for amplifying TCR beta CDR3 regions. After a first-round RT-PCR with HTBI primers, a second-round multiplex PCR was run. Via MiXCR, TCRdb re-called the multiplex PCR reads, giving one row per CDR3 protein. The table includes about 390,000 distinct CDR3 sequences, approximately 18% detected once.

The rearrangement uses TRBV28 and TRBJ1-5; TRBD1 is a possible D gene (6 bases). This receptor was obtained from an adult woman with stable Graves' hyperthyroidism. The sequencing sample was made of peripheral blood. The CDR3 here is CASSLQGWQPQHF. The CDR3 bases are TGTGCCAGCAGCCTACAGGGATGGCAGCCCCAGCATTTT.